The 21 T cell receptor beta chains below were found in one sample sequenced in a study of shared clonotypes between healthy human individuals. Here immunoSEQ multiplex PCR was the method, and the copy in TCRdb shows in-frame clones only, minus some. Of millions of clones in the sample, around 90% were seen once. Sequencing was done on a sample of naive CD4+ T cells sorted from blood. Stated subset: CD45RA+ positively selected. The receptors come from a man aged 18 to 29 in good health.

This clone appeared a single time. This chain links TRBV28 with TRBJ1-1, with D hard to call. The CDR3 spans 13 residues. V was cut by 6 bases and J by 5 bases, with 13 bases left in between. CDR1 is MDHEN, CDR2 SYDVKM, per germline. CDR3 in amino acids: CASRPTRGTEAFF. In nucleotides, the CDR3 is TGTGCCAGCAGACCGACCCGGGGAACTGAAGCTTTCTTT.

This clone was counted a few times. The chain carries TRBV2 and TRBJ1-1, with D perhaps matching TRBD1 (5 bases). This CDR3 is built from 13 residues. Trimming shortened V by 5 bases and J by 4 bases, and 11 bases separated the two germline ends. Germline V gene sequence: CDR1 SNHLY, CDR2 FYNNEI. The DNA of the CDR3 is TGTGCCAGCAGTCTCAGGGTTGGCACTGAAGCTTTCTTT. This sequence encodes CASSLRVGTEAFF. Combining the CDR3 with reference TRBV2 and TRBJ1-1 gives the whole variable domain EPEVTQTPSHQVTQMGQEVILRCVPISNHLYFYWYRQILGQKVEFLVSFYNNEISEKSEIFDDQFSVERPDGSNFTLKIRSTKLEDSAMYFCASSLRVGTEAFFGQGTRLTVV.

The rearrangement uses TRBV25-1 and TRBJ2-4; no firm D call. The CDR3 contains 13 residues. The V gene's germline CDR1 is MGHDK and CDR2 SYGVNS. V was shortened by 5 bases and J by 7 bases, with 12 bases between the two germline ends. The CDR3 loop is CASSRQAGNIQYF. CDR3 bases: TGTGCCAGCAGTCGCCAGGCTGGTAACATTCAGTACTTC.

To note about this clone: Germline and junction disagree at one end, which may indicate a read error. The chain couples TRBV6-5 to TRBJ1-2; no firm D call. From germline, CDR1 is MNHEY and CDR2 SVGAGI. The CDR3 is 12 residues long. Here the CDR3 reads CASSSSSVGHTF. CDR3 nucleotides: TGTGCCAGCAGTTCGAGTAGCGTTGGCCACACCTTC.

The V call is TRBV5-1, the J call TRBJ2-5; 11 nucleotides line up with TRBD2. Germline CDR1 and CDR2: SGHRS and YFSETQ. The CDR3 runs 17 residues. The V gene end was trimmed by 4 bases and the J gene end by 5 bases; junction bases not matched to a gene: 13. The CDR3 reads CASSRSLGSGRGETQYF. In DNA form, the CDR3 reads TGCGCCAGCAGCCGCTCCCTTGGTAGCGGGAGGGGGGAGACCCAGTACTTC.

The gene calls are TRBV4-1 and TRBJ1-6, with D possibly TRBD1 on 5 matching bases. The length of the CDR3 is 15 residues. The germline V and J ends were trimmed by 6 bases and 5 bases, with 14 bases remaining between them. CDR1 MGHRA and CDR2 YSYEKL come from the germline V gene. CDR3: CASSYRGTDNSPLHF. As DNA, the CDR3 is TGCGCCAGCAGTTACCGGGGGACGGATAATTCACCCCTCCACTTT.

The V gene is TRBV7-9, the J gene TRBJ2-1, with 12 bases identical to TRBD2. Looked up from germline, CDR1 is SEHNR and CDR2 is FQNEAQ (reference sequence). This CDR3 comprises 19 residues. V lost 5 bases, J lost 3 bases, and 14 bases stayed unmatched. The CDR3 bases are TGTGCCAGCAGCCAATCCCCCGGGACTAGCGGGCGGAACTACAATGAGCAGTTCTTC. This gives the protein CASSQSPGTSGRNYNEQFF.

The CDR3 sequence is CASSLSEVGGYTF. DNA for the CDR3: TGTGCCAGCAGCTTATCGGAGGTTGGGGGCTACACCTTC. The chain carries TRBV7-9 and TRBJ1-2; D ambiguous. V lost 2 bases and J 8 bases, leaving 12 bases between the germline ends. The germline V gene has CDR1 SEHNR and CDR2 FQNEAQ (reference sequence). This CDR3 spans 13 amino acids.

The CDR3 sequence: CASSLDGQGQGYTF. The CDR3 DNA reads TGTGCCAGCAGCTTAGATGGGCAGGGCCAAGGCTACACCTTC. The rearrangement joins TRBV7-9 to TRBJ1-2; a possible D gene is TRBD1 (5 bases). The CDR3 sequence is 14 residues long. Deletions cut 1 base from V and 8 bases from J, with 14 bases between. Germline assignment: CDR1 SEHNR and CDR2 FQNEAQ (reference sequence).

The rearrangement uses TRBV6-1 and TRBJ1-5; D not certain. With 2 bases removed from V and 1 base from J, the gap between germline ends came to 15 bases. This CDR3 contains 17 residues. The germline V gene encodes CDR1 MNHNS and CDR2 SASEGT. The CDR3 sequence is CASSELGGRGSNQPQHF. The CDR3 DNA reads as TGTGCCAGCAGTGAACTTGGAGGGAGAGGGAGCAATCAGCCCCAGCATTTT.

V and J are TRBV30 and TRBJ1-6; D is undetermined. This CDR3 has 18 residues. Deletions cut 5 bases from V and 5 bases from J, with 25 bases between. Germline V gives CDR1 GTSNPN, CDR2 SVGIG (reference sequence). In nucleotides, the CDR3 is TGTGCCTGGGGTAGACCGGGAGCCCAACGAGGGAATAATTCACCCCTCCACTTT. Translating gives CAWGRPGAQRGNNSPLHF.

Remarks on this clone: This CDR3 is also generated by other DNA sequences in the sample. The V call is TRBV6-5, the J call TRBJ2-5; tentative D call: TRBD1 (6 bases). Germline V gives CDR1 MNHEY, CDR2 SVGAGI. The length of the CDR3 is 14 residues. V was cut by 1 base and J by 2 bases, with 8 bases left in between. The CDR3: CASSYFDRQETQYF. The DNA for the CDR3 is TGTGCCAGCAGTTACTTCGACAGGCAAGAGACCCAGTACTTC.

The rearrangement links TRBV9 to TRBJ2-7; either TRBD1 or TRBD2 may fit D (6 bases each). Germline V CDR1 and CDR2: SGDLS, YYNGEE. Trimming left V 4 bases short and J 2 bases short, with 22 bases between. The CDR3 runs 17 residues. The CDR3 sequence: CASSPTPGAVVAYEQYF. The CDR3 coding sequence is TGTGCCAGCAGCCCGACACCGGGGGCCGTAGTTGCCTACGAGCAGTACTTC.

The V and J genes are TRBV7-2 and TRBJ2-2; TRBD2 agrees at 8 bases. The CDR3 spans 17 residues. Germline trimming cut 2 bases from V and 6 bases from J; bases unmatched to any gene: 11. Germline V lookup: CDR1 SGHTA, CDR2 FQGNSA. The CDR3 sequence: CASSLRREDVNAGELFF. CDR3 DNA sequence: TGTGCCAGCAGCTTACGGCGGGAGGATGTTAACGCCGGGGAGCTGTTTTTT.

This chain uses TRBV5-6 with TRBJ2-7; D is perhaps TRBD1 (5 bases). The germline V gene has CDR1 SGHDT and CDR2 YYEEEE. The ends were cut back, 1 base at V and 0 bases at J, with 14 bases in the middle. CDR3 length: 16 amino acids. CDR3 coding DNA: TGTGCCAGCAGCTTGATGGCAGGGCTGTTCTCCTACGAGCAGTACTTC. Translation: CASSLMAGLFSYEQYF.

The J gene is TRBJ2-1, the V gene TRBV5-1; D gene unclear. This CDR3 contains 12 residues. In germline, CDR1 is SGHRS, CDR2 YFSETQ. The V end was cut by 4 bases, the J end by 9 bases, with 11 bases between. Here the CDR3 reads CASSLSNGEQFF. The DNA of the CDR3 is TGCGCCAGCAGCCTTTCGAACGGTGAGCAGTTCTTC.

The V call is TRBV7-2, the J call TRBJ2-7; TRBD2 is a possible D gene (5 bases). V was pared by 11 bases and J by 4 bases, with 12 bases between. Germline values: CDR1 SGHTA, CDR2 FQGNSA. The CDR3 runs to 11 residues. DNA of the CDR3: TGTGCCGGAGCTACGGGGTACGAGCAGTACTTC. It yields the protein CAGATGYEQYF.

Turning to this clone: Other DNA sequences from this sample encode an identical CDR3 as well. CDR3 sequence reads: CASSYSSGVGTEAFF. CDR3 DNA sequence: TGTGCCAGCAGTTACTCGTCAGGGGTTGGTACTGAAGCTTTCTTT. The chain links TRBV6-5 to TRBJ1-1; TRBD1 might be the D (6 bases). Trimming shortened V by 0 bases and J by 5 bases, and 13 bases separated the two germline ends. Germline V gene data show CDR1 as MNHEY and CDR2 as SVGAGI. This CDR3 spans 15 amino acids.

The rearrangement links TRBV7-6 to TRBJ1-2; the D gene is possibly TRBD1 (5 bases). Germline values: CDR1 SGHVS, CDR2 FNYEAQ. Trimming stripped 5 bases from V and 5 bases from J, with 12 bases between. The CDR3 totals 13 residues. Here the CDR3 reads CASSRPGAYGYTF. CDR3 nucleotide sequence: TGTGCCAGCAGCCGCCCCGGGGCTTATGGCTACACCTTC.

CDR3 loop: CASSQSGARSPLHF. Written as DNA, the CDR3 is TGTGCCAGCAGCCAATCGGGGGCGCGCTCACCCCTCCACTTT. The rearrangement uses TRBV14 and TRBJ1-6, with D possibly being TRBD1 (6 bases). CDR1 and CDR2 (germline): SGHDN, FVKESK. The V gene lost 2 bases and the J gene lost 10 bases, with 12 bases spanning the gap. There are 14 residues in the CDR3.

The rearrangement joins TRBV2 to TRBJ2-3; maybe TRBD2 (6 bases). The germline CDR1 and CDR2 sequences are SNHLY and FYNNEI. The CDR3 consists of 16 residues. The V end was cut by 6 bases, the J end by 2 bases, with 18 bases between. The CDR3 sequence is CASRAGLQALTDTQYF. CDR3 nucleotides: TGTGCCAGCAGGGCGGGACTCCAAGCCCTCACAGATACGCAGTATTTT.